The 27 T cell receptor beta chains below all came from one sample that was sequenced in a study of regulatory T cells in long-lasting Graves disease. Building the TCR beta libraries relied on iRepertoire HTBI primers, and CDR3 regions underwent Arm-PCR. TCRdb redid the calling of the multiplex PCR reads with MiXCR, one entry per CDR3 protein. Seen here are roughly 360,000 distinct CDR3 sequences, approximately 10% observed once, and the top ten hold approximately 17%. Time point in this sample: newly diagnosed GD, antithyroid drugs for less than 3 months. Extracted PBMC RNA gave rise to the TCR library. These same records also appear under a second study, on T cells in Graves' hyperthyroidism and ophthalmopathy.

This material consisted of peripheral blood mononuclear cells (PBMCs), taken at new diagnosis, from a patient treated with antithyroid drugs. These receptors were obtained from a woman aged 18-29 years with Graves disease.

This clonotype was counted ten times or more. The chain employs TRBV30 and TRBJ1-5, with 7 bases matching TRBD1. The CDR3 contains 14 residues. Germline CDR1 and CDR2: GTSNPN and SVGIG (reference sequence). The J segment lost 2 bases and the V segment lost 5 bases, leaving 6 bases of the junction unmatched. CDR3 in amino acids: CAWGRGFRNQPQHF. The CDR3 DNA is TGTGCCTGGGGCAGGGGGTTTCGCAATCAGCCCCAGCATTTT.

As for this clonotype: One base away lies a much larger clone, so this may be a sequencing read error. The CDR3 loop is CANSLPGVEQFF. CDR3 nucleotides: TGTGCCAACAGCCTCCCCGGGGTGGAGCAGTTCTTC. The chain couples TRBV9 to TRBJ2-1; a possible D gene is TRBD2 (5 bases). This CDR3 is 12 amino acids long. The V gene's germline CDR1 is SGDLS and CDR2 YYNGEE.

In its sample, this clonotype was seen a few times. The rearrangement uses TRBV6-2 or TRBV6-3 and TRBJ2-1, with 15 nucleotides matching TRBD2. Germline V gene sequence: CDR1 MNHEY, CDR2 SVGEGT. The CDR3 sequence is 17 residues long. The J segment lost 6 bases and the V segment lost 6 bases, leaving 9 bases of the junction unmatched. The CDR3 bases are TGTGCCAGCAGCTGGACTAGCGGGAGGGCCGGGGGCAATGAGCAGTTCTTC. Residues: CASSWTSGRAGGNEQFF.

This clonotype was observed many times. CDR3 sequence: CASSWGRLTDTQYF. Written as DNA, the CDR3 is TGTGCCAGCAGTTGGGGCAGACTCACAGATACGCAGTATTTT. This chain links TRBV28 with TRBJ2-3, with D possibly matching TRBD1 (5 bases). Looked up from germline, CDR1 is MDHEN and CDR2 is SYDVKM. Trimming removed 4 bases at V and 2 bases at J, with 10 bases between. The CDR3 has 14 residues.

This clonotype occurred a few times. This chain connects TRBV24-1 to TRBJ1-5, with 7 bases identical to TRBD1. This CDR3 has 18 residues. With V trimmed by 4 bases and J by 0 bases, 11 bases remained unmatched. CDR1 is KGHDR and CDR2 is SFDVKD in the germline V gene. The CDR3, as DNA: TGTGCCACCAGTGACCTCCGGGACAGCAACTATAGCAATCAGCCCCAGCATTTT. Encoded protein: CATSDLRDSNYSNQPQHF.

This clonotype was seen more than once but under ten times. The chain combines TRBV7-9 with TRBJ1-6; no clear D gene. Germline V gene lookup returns CDR1 SEHNR and CDR2 FQNEAQ (reference sequence). CDR3 length: 15 residues. The V end lost 3 bases, the J end lost 0 bases, and 6 bases lay between the germline ends. In DNA form, the CDR3 reads TGTGCCAGCAGCTTTAAGGGCTCCTATAATTCACCCCTCCACTTT. The encoded protein is CASSFKGSYNSPLHF.

This clonotype was seen at least ten times. The chain employs TRBV12-3 or TRBV12-4 and TRBJ2-1, with no clear D. The CDR3 runs 14 residues. Trimming took off 6 bases at V and 4 bases at J, with 13 bases between the two ends. CDR3 nucleotides: TGTGCCAGCAGCCCTAGACAACTATACAATGAGCAGTTCTTC. Translating it yields CASSPRQLYNEQFF.

This clonotype was counted many times. The chain couples TRBV20-1 to TRBJ1-4; D is unresolved. V lost 1 base, J lost 8 bases, and 14 bases lay in between. The CDR3 totals 14 residues. CDR1 is DFQATT, CDR2 SNEGSKA, per germline (reference sequence). CDR3 DNA sequence: TGCAGTGCTAGAGTGGAGAGGGAAAGCGAAAAACTGTTTTTT. The encoded protein is CSARVERESEKLFF.

This clonotype was detected ten times or more. The chain is built from TRBV28 and TRBJ2-1; 8 bases agree with TRBD2. The germline gives CDR1 MDHEN, CDR2 SYDVKM. The CDR3 is 16 amino acids. V lost 5 bases, J lost 3 bases, and 9 bases stayed unmatched. CDR3 nucleotide sequence: TGTGCCAGCAGTGGATTAGCGGGAAAGAGCTACAATGAGCAGTTCTTC. This codes for CASSGLAGKSYNEQFF.

This clonotype was seen at least ten times. This chain connects TRBV7-8 to TRBJ1-3; no clear D. The CDR3 extends over 18 amino acids. Deletions cut 5 bases from V and 0 bases from J, with 20 bases between. Germline values: CDR1 SGHVS, CDR2 FQNEAQ. CDR3 residues: CASSAGHPRRFSGNTIYF. The DNA for the CDR3 is TGTGCCAGCAGCGCGGGCCACCCCCGCCGGTTCTCTGGAAACACCATATATTTT.

In this sample, this clonotype turned up many times. J is TRBJ1-2 and V is TRBV7-3; 9 bases map to TRBD1. Germline-derived CDR1 and CDR2 are SGHTA and FQGTGA. This CDR3 region has 12 residues. Germline trimming cut 4 bases from V and 10 bases from J; bases unmatched to any gene: 4. CDR3 amino acids: CASSSGQGIYTF. CDR3 DNA sequence: TGTGCCAGCAGCTCCGGACAGGGGATCTACACCTTC.

This clonotype was found many times. The V call is TRBV7-2, the J call TRBJ2-5, with TRBD2 matching over 12 bases. Germline V gene sequence: CDR1 SGHTA, CDR2 FQGNSA. The CDR3 totals 15 residues. Trimming at V came to 6 bases and at J to 2 bases, leaving 4 bases not matched to a gene. The CDR3 sequence is CASRPSGRGQETQYF. Here the CDR3 DNA reads TGTGCCAGCAGGCCTAGCGGGAGGGGGCAAGAGACCCAGTACTTC.

This clonotype was counted many times. The chain carries TRBV7-2 and TRBJ2-2, with D possibly TRBD2 on 6 matching bases. The CDR3 has 17 residues. The V gene lost 2 bases and the J gene lost 5 bases, with 18 bases spanning the gap. CDR1 is SGHTA, CDR2 FQGNSA, per germline. CDR3 sequence: CASSLRFIVGGTGELFF. DNA of the CDR3: TGTGCCAGCAGCTTAAGATTTATTGTGGGGGGTACCGGGGAGCTGTTTTTT.

The rearrangement joins TRBV12-3 or TRBV12-4 to TRBJ2-2; TRBD1 aligns across 10 bases. Trimming removed 5 bases from V and 4 bases from J; junction bases left unmatched: 4. This CDR3 spans 15 amino acids. CDR3 bases: TGTGCCAGCAGTCGACAGGGGGCGGGCACCGGGGAGCTGTTTTTT. The encoded protein is CASSRQGAGTGELFF.

The sample holds many counts of this clonotype. The CDR3 loop reads CASSFSYGAAYEQYF. DNA of the CDR3: TGTGCCAGCAGTTTCTCCTACGGGGCAGCCTACGAGCAGTACTTC. The rearrangement uses TRBV6-5 and TRBJ2-7, with D possibly being TRBD1 or TRBD2 (5 bases each). V shed 4 bases and J shed 2 bases, with 15 bases lying between them. Germline V gene data show CDR1 as MNHEY and CDR2 as SVGAGI. The CDR3 extends over 15 amino acids.

V gene TRBV7-2 combines with J gene TRBJ2-7; no firm D call. The CDR3 is made up of 12 amino acids. Per germline, CDR1 SGHTA and CDR2 FQGNSA. Between the trimmed V and J ends, which lost 5 bases and 6 bases, there was a span of 11 bases. Here the CDR3 reads CASSVGLLEQYF. For the CDR3, the DNA is TGTGCCAGCAGCGTGGGCCTGCTCGAGCAGTACTTC.

This clonotype turned up a few times. This may be a read error: a much more frequent sequence differs by one nucleotide. The genes are TRBV10-3 and TRBJ2-5, with 11 bases matching TRBD2. V trimming: 6 bases; J trimming: 1 base; junction bases outside the gene matches: 4. Germline V lookup: CDR1 ENHRY, CDR2 SYGVKD. The CDR3 length is 15 residues. As DNA, the CDR3 is TGTGCCATCAGGGGGGGACTAGCGGTCCAAGAGACCCAGTACTTC. It encodes CAIRGGLAVQETQYF.

This clonotype was counted between two and nine times. This rearrangement joins TRBV5-1 to TRBJ2-7, with 14 positions matching TRBD2. Germline V CDR1 and CDR2: SGHRS, YFSETQ. J lost 5 bases, V lost 4 bases, and 8 bases had no gene match. The CDR3 runs to 16 residues. The CDR3, as DNA: TGCGCCAGCAGCGTAACGGGACTAGCGGGGGAGGACGAGCAGTACGTC. Translating it yields CASSVTGLAGEDEQYV.

This clonotype has ten or more counts. V and J are TRBV7-9 and TRBJ1-2; D call uncertain. Trimming cost V 3 bases and J 3 bases, with 14 bases left between them. CDR1 and CDR2 (germline): SEHNR, FQNEAQ (reference sequence). The CDR3 is 15 residues long. Here the CDR3 DNA reads TGTGCCAGCAGCTTCAAAACGGGCCGTTACTATGGCTACACCTTC. Translating it yields CASSFKTGRYYGYTF.

The chain couples TRBV28 to TRBJ2-5; 8 bases map to TRBD2. Per the germline V gene, CDR1 is MDHEN and CDR2 is SYDVKM. The CDR3 covers 16 residues. After removal of 3 bases from V and 8 bases from J, the junction contained 14 bases not matched to a gene. CDR3 nucleotide sequence: TGTGCCAGCAGTTTGGGGAGCAGTGGGCTAGCGGGTACCCAGTACTTC. It codes for CASSLGSSGLAGTQYF.

There are many counts of this clonotype. The chain joins TRBV20-1 to TRBJ1-1; D is undetermined. Trimming stripped 0 bases from V and 11 bases from J, with 22 bases between. Germline V gene data show CDR1 as DFQATT and CDR2 as SNEGSKA (reference sequence). CDR3 length: 15 residues. The CDR3 sequence: CSARDNYSPGSVAFF. CDR3 sequence (DNA): TGCAGTGCTAGAGATAACTATTCCCCGGGATCAGTGGCTTTCTTT.

This clonotype has ten or more counts. The CDR3 nucleotides read TGTGCCAGCAGTACCCTACCTCTCGGCGGGTATGGCTACACCTTC. Its protein product is CASSTLPLGGYGYTF. This sequence joins TRBV28 and TRBJ1-2; D is unclear. V gave up 5 bases and J gave up 5 bases, with 18 bases separating them. The germline CDR1 and CDR2 sequences are MDHEN and SYDVKM. The CDR3 runs 15 residues.

In the case of this clonotype: A single base separates this from a much larger clone, so it may be a read error. The rearrangement joins TRBV5-1 to TRBJ1-2, with TRBD1 matching over 8 bases. With V trimmed by 4 bases and J by 2 bases, 4 bases remained unmatched. Germline V gene sequence: CDR1 SGHRS, CDR2 YFSETQ. CDR3 size: 14 residues. This CDR3 is CASSVQGENYGYTF. CDR3 nucleotides: TGCGCCAGCAGCGTACAGGGGGAGAACTATGGCTACACCTTC.

The table lists this clonotype with many counts. V gene TRBV6-2 or TRBV6-3 combines with J gene TRBJ2-3; the D is unclear. The CDR3 has 12 amino acids. Trimming removed 2 bases at V and 6 bases at J, with 6 bases between. Germline V gene lookup returns CDR1 MNHEY and CDR2 SVGEGT. The CDR3 is CASSYGSDTQYF. CDR3 bases: TGTGCCAGCAGTTACGGTTCGGATACGCAGTATTTT.

This clonotype was detected a few times. The rearrangement uses TRBV10-2 and TRBJ2-7; 11 bases match TRBD2. Germline V CDR1 and CDR2: WSHSY, SAAADI. There are 15 residues in the CDR3. J gave up 2 bases and V 3 bases, and 3 bases lay outside the gene matches. CDR3 nucleotide sequence: TGCGCCAGCAGTGAAGGGACTAGCGGACCCTACGAGCAGTACTTC. Translated, it gives CASSEGTSGPYEQYF.

This clonotype was found many times. The CDR3 protein is CATSDLGLEQYF. The CDR3 DNA reads as TGTGCCACCAGTGATTTGGGGTTGGAGCAGTACTTC. The chain employs TRBV24-1 and TRBJ2-7, with D hard to call. The CDR3 sequence is 12 residues long. The germline CDR1 and CDR2 sequences are KGHDR and SFDVKD. V was cut by 0 bases and J by 7 bases, with 6 bases left in between.

This clonotype was counted ten times or more. V and J are TRBV20-1 and TRBJ2-7; D remains unclear. The CDR3 runs to 11 residues. V was cut by 3 bases and J by 3 bases, with 6 bases left in between. CDR1 and CDR2 from the germline V gene are DFQATT and SNEGSKA (reference sequence). This CDR3 reads CSASVGYEQYF. The CDR3, as DNA: TGCAGTGCTAGCGTCGGCTACGAGCAGTACTTC.